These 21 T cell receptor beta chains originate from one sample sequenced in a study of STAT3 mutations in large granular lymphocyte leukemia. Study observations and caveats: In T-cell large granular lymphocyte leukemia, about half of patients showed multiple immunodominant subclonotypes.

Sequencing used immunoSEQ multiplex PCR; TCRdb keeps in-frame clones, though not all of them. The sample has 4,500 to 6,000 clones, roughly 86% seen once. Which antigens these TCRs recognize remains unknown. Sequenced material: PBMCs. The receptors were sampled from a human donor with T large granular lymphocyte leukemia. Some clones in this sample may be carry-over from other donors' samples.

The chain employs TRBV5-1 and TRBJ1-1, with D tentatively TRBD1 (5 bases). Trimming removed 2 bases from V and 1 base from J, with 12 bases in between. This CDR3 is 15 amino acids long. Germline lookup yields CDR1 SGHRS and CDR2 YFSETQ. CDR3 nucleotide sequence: TGCGCCAGCAGCTTAGGGGATGGAGGGAACACTGAAGCTTTCTTT. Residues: CASSLGDGGNTEAFF.

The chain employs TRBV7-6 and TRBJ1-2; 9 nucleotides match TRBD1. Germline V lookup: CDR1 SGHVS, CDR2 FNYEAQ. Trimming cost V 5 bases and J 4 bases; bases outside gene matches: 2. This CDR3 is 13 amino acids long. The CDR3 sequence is CASSPGQGYGYTF. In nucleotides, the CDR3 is TGTGCCAGCAGCCCGGGACAGGGCTATGGCTACACCTTC.

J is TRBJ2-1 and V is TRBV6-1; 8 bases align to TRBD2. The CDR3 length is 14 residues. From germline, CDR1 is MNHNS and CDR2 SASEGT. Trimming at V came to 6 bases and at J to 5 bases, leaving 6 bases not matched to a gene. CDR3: CASRESGGHNEQFF. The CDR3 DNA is TGTGCCAGCAGAGAGAGCGGGGGACACAATGAGCAGTTCTTC.

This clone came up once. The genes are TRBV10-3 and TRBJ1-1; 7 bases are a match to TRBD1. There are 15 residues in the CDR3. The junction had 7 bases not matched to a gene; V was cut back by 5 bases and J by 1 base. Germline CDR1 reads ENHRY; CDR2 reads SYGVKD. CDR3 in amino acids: CAISPHGTANTEAFF. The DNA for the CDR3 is TGTGCCATCAGTCCACACGGGACAGCGAACACTGAAGCTTTCTTT.

The CDR3 region has the DNA TGTGCCAGCAGCCCTGACAGGGTTGGGGCCAACGTCCTGACTTTC. It translates to CASSPDRVGANVLTF. The chain links TRBV5-4 to TRBJ2-6; 7 positions agree with TRBD1. CDR1 is SGHNT, CDR2 YYREEE, per germline (reference sequence). The CDR3 is 15 residues long. The J segment lost 3 bases and the V segment lost 4 bases, leaving 4 bases of the junction unmatched.

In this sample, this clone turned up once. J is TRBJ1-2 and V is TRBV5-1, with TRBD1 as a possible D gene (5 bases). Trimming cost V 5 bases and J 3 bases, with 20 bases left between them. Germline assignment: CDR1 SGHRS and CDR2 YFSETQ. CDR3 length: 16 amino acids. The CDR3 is CASSLAVGVGYYGYTF. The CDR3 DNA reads TGCGCCAGCAGTCTGGCGGTGGGGGTCGGGTACTATGGCTACACCTTC. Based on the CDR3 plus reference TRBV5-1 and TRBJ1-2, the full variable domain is KAGVTQTPRYLIKTRGQQVTLSCSPISGHRSVSWYQQTPGQGLQFLFEYFSETQRNKGNFPGRFSGRQFSNSRSEMNVSTLELGDSALYLCASSLAVGVGYYGYTFGSGTRLTVV.

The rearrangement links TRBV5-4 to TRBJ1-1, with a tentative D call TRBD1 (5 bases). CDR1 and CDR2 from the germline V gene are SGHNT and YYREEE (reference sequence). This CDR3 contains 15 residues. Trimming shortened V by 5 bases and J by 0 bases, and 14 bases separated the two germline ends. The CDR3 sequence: CASSLPGRLNTEAFF. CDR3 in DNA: TGTGCCAGCAGTTTACCGGGACGGCTGAACACTGAAGCTTTCTTT.

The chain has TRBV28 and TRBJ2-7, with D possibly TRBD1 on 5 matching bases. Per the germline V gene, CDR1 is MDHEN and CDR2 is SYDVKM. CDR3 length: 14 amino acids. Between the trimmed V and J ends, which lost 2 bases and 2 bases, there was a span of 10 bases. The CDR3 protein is CASSLQGPTYEQYV. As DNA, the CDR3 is TGTGCCAGCAGTTTACAGGGCCCAACCTACGAGCAGTACGTC.

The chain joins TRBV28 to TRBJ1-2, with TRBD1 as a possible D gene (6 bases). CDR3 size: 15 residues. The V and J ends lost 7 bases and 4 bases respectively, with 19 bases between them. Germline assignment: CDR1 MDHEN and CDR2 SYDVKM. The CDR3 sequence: CASTLRGQRFYGYTF. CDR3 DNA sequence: TGTGCCAGCACCTTGAGGGGACAAAGATTCTATGGCTACACCTTC.

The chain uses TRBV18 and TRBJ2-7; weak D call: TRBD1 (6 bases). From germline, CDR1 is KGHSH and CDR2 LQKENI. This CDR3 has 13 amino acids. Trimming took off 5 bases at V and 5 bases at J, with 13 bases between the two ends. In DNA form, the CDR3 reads TGTGCCAGCTCAGAAACAGGGTTGCACGAGCAGTACTTC. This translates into CASSETGLHEQYF.

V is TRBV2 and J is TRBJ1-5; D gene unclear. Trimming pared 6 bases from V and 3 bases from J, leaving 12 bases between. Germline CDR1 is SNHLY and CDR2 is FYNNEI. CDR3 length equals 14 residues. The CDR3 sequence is CASSLEGPNQPQHF. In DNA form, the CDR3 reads TGTGCCAGCAGCTTGGAAGGACCCAATCAGCCCCAGCATTTT. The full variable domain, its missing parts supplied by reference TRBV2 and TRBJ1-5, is EPEVTQTPSHQVTQMGQEVILRCVPISNHLYFYWYRQILGQKVEFLVSFYNNEISEKSEIFDDQFSVERPDGSNFTLKIRSTKLEDSAMYFCASSLEGPNQPQHFGDGTRLSIL.

CDR3 in amino acids: CASSLSSGHNEQYV. The CDR3 region has the DNA TGTGCCAGCTCACTCAGTTCAGGGCATAACGAGCAGTACGTC. The J gene is TRBJ2-7, the V gene TRBV18; a possible D gene is TRBD1 (5 bases). The CDR3 spans 14 residues. Trimming cost V 4 bases and J 5 bases, with 15 bases left between them. Germline CDR1 and CDR2: KGHSH and LQKENI.

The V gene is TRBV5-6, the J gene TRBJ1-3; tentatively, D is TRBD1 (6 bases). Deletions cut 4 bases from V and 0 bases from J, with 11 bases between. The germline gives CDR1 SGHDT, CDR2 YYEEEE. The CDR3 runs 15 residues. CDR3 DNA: TGTGCCAGCAGCGTGACAGGTTACTCTGGAAACACCATATATTTT. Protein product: CASSVTGYSGNTIYF.

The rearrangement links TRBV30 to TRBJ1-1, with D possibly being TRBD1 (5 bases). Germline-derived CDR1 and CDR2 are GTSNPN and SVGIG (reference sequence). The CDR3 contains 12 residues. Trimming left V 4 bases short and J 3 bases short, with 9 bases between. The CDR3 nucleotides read TGTGCCTGGAACGGGGGGGACACTGAAGCTTTCTTT. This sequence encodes CAWNGGDTEAFF.

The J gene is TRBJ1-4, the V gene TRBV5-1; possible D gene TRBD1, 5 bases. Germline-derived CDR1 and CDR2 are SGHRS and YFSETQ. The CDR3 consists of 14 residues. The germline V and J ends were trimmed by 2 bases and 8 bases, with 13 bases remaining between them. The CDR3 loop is CASSFGDYPEKLFF. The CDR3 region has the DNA TGCGCCAGCAGCTTCGGGGACTACCCCGAAAAACTGTTTTTT. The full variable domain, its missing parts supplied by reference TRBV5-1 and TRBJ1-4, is KAGVTQTPRYLIKTRGQQVTLSCSPISGHRSVSWYQQTPGQGLQFLFEYFSETQRNKGNFPGRFSGRQFSNSRSEMNVSTLELGDSALYLCASSFGDYPEKLFFGSGTQLSVL.

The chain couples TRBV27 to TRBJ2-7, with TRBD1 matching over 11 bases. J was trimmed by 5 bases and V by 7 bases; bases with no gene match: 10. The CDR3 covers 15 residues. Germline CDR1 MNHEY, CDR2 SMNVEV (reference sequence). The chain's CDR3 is CASNHPGQGVHEQYF. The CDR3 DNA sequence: TGTGCCAGCAATCACCCGGGACAGGGGGTACACGAGCAGTACTTC.

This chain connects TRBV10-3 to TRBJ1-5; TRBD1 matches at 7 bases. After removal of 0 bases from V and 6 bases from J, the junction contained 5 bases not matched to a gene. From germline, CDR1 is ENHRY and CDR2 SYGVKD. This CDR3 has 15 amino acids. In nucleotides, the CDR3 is TGTGCCATCAGTGAGTCGAAACAGGGGTTTCAGCCCCAGCATTTT. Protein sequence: CAISESKQGFQPQHF.

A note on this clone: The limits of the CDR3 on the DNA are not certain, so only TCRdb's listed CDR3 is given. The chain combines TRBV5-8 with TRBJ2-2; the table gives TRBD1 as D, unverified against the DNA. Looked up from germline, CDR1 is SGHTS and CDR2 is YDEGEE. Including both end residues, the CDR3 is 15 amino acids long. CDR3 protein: CASPDRRFGAGELFF.

CDR3 region: CASSSPTGGLAKNIQYF. The CDR3 DNA sequence: TGTGCCAGCAGTTCGCCTACAGGGGGCTTAGCCAAAAACATTCAGTACTTC. V is TRBV28 and J is TRBJ2-4, with 9 nucleotides matching TRBD1. CDR1 and CDR2 from the germline V gene are MDHEN and SYDVKM. There are 17 residues in the CDR3. Trimming at V came to 4 bases and at J to 0 bases, leaving 7 bases not matched to a gene.

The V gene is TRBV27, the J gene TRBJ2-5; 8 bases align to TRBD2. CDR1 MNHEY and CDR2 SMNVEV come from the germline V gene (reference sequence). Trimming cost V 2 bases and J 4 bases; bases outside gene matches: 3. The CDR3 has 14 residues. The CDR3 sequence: CASSLGRGGETQYF. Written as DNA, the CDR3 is TGTGCCAGCAGTTTAGGTCGGGGGGGAGAGACCCAGTACTTC.

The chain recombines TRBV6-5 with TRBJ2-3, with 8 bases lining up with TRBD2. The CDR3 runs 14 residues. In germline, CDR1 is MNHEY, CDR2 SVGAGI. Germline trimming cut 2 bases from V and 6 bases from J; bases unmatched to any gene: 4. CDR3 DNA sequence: TGTGCCAGCAGTTACGGGGTAGCGGGGGATACGCAGTATTTT. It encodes CASSYGVAGDTQYF.